What follows are 29 T cell receptor beta chains derived from one specimen sequenced in a study of early T cells in non-severe SARS-CoV-2 infection. One entry per CDR3 protein results from TCRdb running MiXCR on the 5' RACE reads. The sample lists some 120,000 distinct CDR3 sequences; under 15% were seen once. The sequenced sample was whole blood. Source of these receptors: an adult who was a healthcare worker with PCR-confirmed SARS-CoV-2 infection or an uninfected control (not recorded which).

This clonotype was seen repeatedly, ten times or more. The chain uses TRBV20-1 and TRBJ2-5, with D unclear. Germline V gene sequence: CDR1 DFQATT, CDR2 SNEGSKA (reference sequence). V dropped 5 bases and J dropped 5 bases, with 18 bases sitting between them. CDR3 length: 14 residues. In nucleotides, the CDR3 is TGCAGTGCTGGTTTGGTTTCAGCGTACGAGACCCAGTACTTC. Residues: CSAGLVSAYETQYF.

This clonotype was seen at least ten times. This chain uses TRBV12-5 with TRBJ1-5; D gene uncertain. The germline V and J ends were trimmed by 3 bases and 4 bases, with 13 bases remaining between them. The CDR3 is made up of 15 amino acids. Germline CDR1 reads LGHNT; CDR2 reads FRNRAP. The DNA for the CDR3 is TGTGCTAGTGGTTTAGAAGACACGTTTAATCAGCCCCAGCATTTT. This sequence encodes CASGLEDTFNQPQHF.

This clonotype has a count of ten or more. The chain links TRBV29-1 to TRBJ2-1; TRBD1 matches 9 bases. CDR3 length: 19 residues. With V trimmed by 3 bases and J by 0 bases, 15 bases remained unmatched. Looked up from germline, CDR1 is SQVTM and CDR2 is ANQGSEA. CDR3 nucleotide sequence: TGCAGCGTTGACCTTCTAATGGTACAGGGGGCCCTCTCCTACAATGAGCAGTTCTTC. This gives the protein CSVDLLMVQGALSYNEQFF.

This clonotype has ten or more counts. This chain links TRBV20-1 with TRBJ1-3, with 7 positions matching TRBD1. Losses at the gene ends were 3 bases for V and 4 bases for J; bases not matched to a gene: 9. The length of the CDR3 is 15 residues. In germline, CDR1 is DFQATT, CDR2 SNEGSKA (reference sequence). The CDR3 nucleotides read TGCAGTGCTAGGTCCACGACAGGGTCAGGAAACACCATATATTTT. Amino acid sequence: CSARSTTGSGNTIYF.

The gene calls are TRBV28 and TRBJ2-7; 9 nucleotides agree with TRBD1. Germline lookup yields CDR1 MDHEN and CDR2 SYDVKM. The CDR3 length is 16 residues. Germline trimming cut 4 bases from V and 3 bases from J; bases unmatched to any gene: 10. The CDR3 DNA reads TGTGCCAGCAGTTCCCCCGGGACAGGGAGGAACTACGAGCAGTACTTC. Protein: CASSSPGTGRNYEQYF.

The rearrangement joins TRBV5-1 to TRBJ1-1; D is uncertain. This CDR3 is 15 amino acids long. V gave up 0 bases and J gave up 3 bases, with 12 bases separating them. Germline assignment: CDR1 SGHRS and CDR2 YFSETQ. The CDR3 protein is CASSLEGPPDTEAFF. Written as DNA, the CDR3 is TGCGCCAGCAGCTTGGAGGGTCCTCCGGACACTGAAGCTTTCTTT. The full variable domain, completed using reference TRBV5-1 and TRBJ1-1, is KAGVTQTPRYLIKTRGQQVTLSCSPISGHRSVSWYQQTPGQGLQFLFEYFSETQRNKGNFPGRFSGRQFSNSRSEMNVSTLELGDSALYLCASSLEGPPDTEAFFGQGTRLTVV.

The chain combines TRBV12-3 or TRBV12-4 with TRBJ1-3; D ambiguous. V lost 6 bases to trimming and J lost 0 bases, with 6 bases between them. This CDR3 spans 13 amino acids. The CDR3, as DNA: TGTGCCAGCAGGGACCTCTCTGGAAACACCATATATTTT. This translates into CASRDLSGNTIYF.

This clonotype has only one observation. A junction end diverges from the germline sequence, so it may reflect a read error. The CDR3 DNA reads TGTGCCAGCAGTGAAGACAGGTATATTTCACCCCTCCACTTT. Translating gives CASSEDRYISPLHF. The genes are TRBV2 and TRBJ1-6; the D gene is possibly TRBD1 (5 bases). The length of the CDR3 is 14 residues. The V gene's germline CDR1 is SNHLY and CDR2 FYNNEI.

This clonotype has a count of ten or more. The rearrangement links TRBV7-8 to TRBJ2-1; D gene ambiguous. The CDR3 has 15 residues. Germline assignment: CDR1 SGHVS and CDR2 FQNEAQ. V lost 3 bases, J lost 1 base, and 10 bases lay in between. CDR3 sequence reads: CASSFLGGSYNEQFF. The CDR3 bases are TGTGCCAGCAGCTTCCTTGGTGGATCCTACAATGAGCAGTTCTTC.

V is TRBV7-2 and J is TRBJ2-3; D unclear. V was shortened by 8 bases and J by 2 bases, with 11 bases between the two germline ends. The CDR3 is 13 residues long. Germline assignment: CDR1 SGHTA and CDR2 FQGNSA. The CDR3 is CASQAPPTDTQYF. Here the CDR3 DNA reads TGTGCCAGCCAAGCCCCACCCACAGATACGCAGTATTTT.

There are a few counts of this clonotype. V and J are TRBV9 and TRBJ1-1, with D unresolved. The V and J ends lost 0 bases and 11 bases respectively, with 14 bases between them. The germline V gene encodes CDR1 SGDLS and CDR2 YYNGEE. The CDR3 runs 13 residues. CDR3 sequence reads: CASSVDSNRAAFF. For the CDR3, the DNA is TGTGCCAGCAGCGTAGATTCGAACCGGGCGGCTTTCTTT.

This clonotype has more than one count but fewer than ten. The V and J genes are TRBV27 and TRBJ1-6; 8 nucleotides match TRBD1. The junction had 1 base not matched to a gene; V was cut back by 3 bases and J by 6 bases. The CDR3 covers 14 residues. CDR1 is MNHEY, CDR2 SMNVEV, per germline (reference sequence). The CDR3 reads CASSLGQANSPLHF. The CDR3 nucleotides read TGTGCCAGCAGTTTGGGACAGGCTAATTCACCCCTCCACTTT.

This clonotype was found a few times. The V call is TRBV27, the J call TRBJ2-2; TRBD2 matches 8 bases. This CDR3 comprises 15 residues. Trimming at V came to 6 bases and at J to 4 bases, leaving 7 bases not matched to a gene. Per the germline V gene, CDR1 is MNHEY and CDR2 is SMNVEV (reference sequence). Here the CDR3 DNA reads TGTGCCAGCAGAGGACTAGCCGGCCGCACCGGGGAGCTGTTTTTT. Its translation is CASRGLAGRTGELFF.

A word on this clonotype: The germline gene is not matched at one end of the junction; a read error may be the cause. The chain recombines TRBV3-1 with TRBJ1-4, with TRBD1 matching 10 bases. Per the germline V gene, CDR1 is LGHDT and CDR2 is YNNKEL (reference sequence). The CDR3 consists of 13 residues. CDR3 protein: CASSQGTKGQGCF. DNA for the CDR3: TGTGCCAGCAGCCAAGGGACGAAGGGACAGGGGTGTTTT.

The rearrangement uses TRBV10-1 and TRBJ2-3, with D perhaps matching TRBD2 (6 bases). CDR3 length: 13 amino acids. CDR1 is WNHNN, CDR2 SYGVQD, per germline (reference sequence). V was cut by 6 bases and J by 6 bases, with 13 bases left in between. CDR3 amino acids: CASRPGGSDTQYF. DNA of the CDR3: TGCGCCAGCAGACCCGGGGGATCTGATACGCAGTATTTT.

This clonotype was seen only a few times. The chain is built from TRBV19 and TRBJ2-1; D remains unclear. The V end was cut by 2 bases, the J end by 4 bases, with 6 bases between. This CDR3 comprises 13 residues. Germline V gene sequence: CDR1 LNHDA, CDR2 SQIVND (reference sequence). This CDR3 is CASSITTYNEQFF. CDR3 in DNA: TGTGCCAGTAGTATAACGACGTACAATGAGCAGTTCTTC.

This clonotype was observed a few times. The chain is built from TRBV27 and TRBJ2-2, with D tentatively TRBD1 or TRBD2 (5 bases each). Germline V gene lookup returns CDR1 MNHEY and CDR2 SMNVEV (reference sequence). This CDR3 has 15 amino acids. V dropped 5 bases and J dropped 0 bases, with 10 bases sitting between them. CDR3: CASSAGTTNTGELFF. The CDR3 DNA reads TGTGCCAGCAGTGCCGGGACCACGAACACCGGGGAGCTGTTTTTT.

This clonotype has just a few counts. J is TRBJ1-2 and V is TRBV7-9; D unresolved. The CDR3 is 16 residues long. Trimming cost V 5 bases and J 1 base, with 17 bases left between them. Germline CDR1 SEHNR, CDR2 FQNEAQ (reference sequence). The CDR3 here is CASSVGWAVDNYGYTF. CDR3 in DNA: TGTGCCAGCAGCGTAGGATGGGCAGTCGATAACTATGGCTACACCTTC.

V usage is TRBV7-2 and J usage is TRBJ2-1; D is unclear. Trimming removed 3 bases at V and 4 bases at J, with 13 bases between. The CDR3 has 15 residues. The germline CDR1 and CDR2 sequences are SGHTA and FQGNSA. The CDR3 region is CASSLGMERYNEQFF. The CDR3 DNA follows: TGTGCCAGCAGCTTGGGAATGGAAAGATACAATGAGCAGTTCTTC.

In this sample, this clonotype turned up a few times. The rearrangement joins TRBV29-1 to TRBJ2-1; 9 nucleotides match TRBD2. This CDR3 spans 15 amino acids. The germline gives CDR1 SQVTM, CDR2 ANQGSEA. V lost 8 bases, J lost 7 bases, and 15 bases stayed unmatched. CDR3 nucleotides: TGCAGCACCTCCTCGGCGGGGGGGGCCCGAAATGAGCAGTTCTTC. This translates into CSTSSAGGARNEQFF.

This clonotype turned up a few times. The chain has TRBV12-2 and TRBJ1-2; the DNA was not compared with TRBD1, the D call given in the table. TRBV12-2 is a pseudogene. The CDR3 covers 16 residues. DNA for the CDR3: TGTGCAAGTCGCTTAGTAAAACCGGGACAGCTCTATGGCTACACCTTC. It specifies CASRLVKPGQLYGYTF.

The chain employs TRBV29-1 and TRBJ2-5; unclear D gene. This CDR3 region has 14 residues. Germline V lookup: CDR1 SQVTM, CDR2 ANQGSEA. The CDR3 bases are TGCAGTACAAAATTGCGTGGCCTGCAAGAGACCCAGTACTTC. Translating gives CSTKLRGLQETQYF. The entire variable domain, with the rest obtained from reference TRBV29-1 and TRBJ2-5, is as follows: SAVISQKPSRDICQRGTSLTIQCQVDSQVTMMFWYRQQPGQSLTLIATANQGSEATYESGFVIDKFPISRPNLTFSTLTVSNMSPEDSSIYLCSTKLRGLQETQYFGPGTRLLVL.

Details on this clonotype: Since the CDR3 does not end with the conserved phenylalanine or tryptophan, this likely comes from a read error. The J gene is TRBJ2-7, the V gene TRBV16; D may match TRBD1 or TRBD2 (5 bases each). The CDR3 totals 13 residues. The V gene lost 3 bases and the J gene lost 2 bases, with 8 bases spanning the gap. CDR1 is KGHSY and CDR2 is FQNENV in the germline V gene. DNA of the CDR3: TGTGCCAGCAGCCATGGGGGACCCTACGAGCAGTACCTC. It is translated as CASSHGGPYEQYL.

The J gene is TRBJ1-5, the V gene TRBV5-4; D uncertain. The CDR3 sequence is 13 residues long. V lost 2 bases to trimming and J lost 7 bases, with 10 bases between them. CDR1 and CDR2 from the germline V gene are SGHNT and YYREEE (reference sequence). The CDR3 protein is CASSLIGEQPQHF. The DNA for the CDR3 is TGTGCCAGCAGCTTAATCGGGGAACAGCCCCAGCATTTT. Supplemented by reference TRBV5-4 and TRBJ1-5, the full variable domain reads ETGVTQSPTHLIKTRGQQVTLRCSSQSGHNTVSWYQQALGQGPQFIFQYYREEENGRGNFPPRFSGLQFPNYSSELNVNALELDDSALYLCASSLIGEQPQHFGDGTRLSIL.

This clonotype occurred a few times. The V call is TRBV2, the J call TRBJ2-3; 7 nucleotides match TRBD2. The CDR3 loop spans 14 amino acids. Germline CDR1 is SNHLY and CDR2 is FYNNEI. V was pared by 6 bases and J by 3 bases, with 6 bases of the junction left unmatched. Here the CDR3 reads CASRRDYLTDTQYF. Here the CDR3 DNA reads TGTGCCAGCAGACGGGACTATCTGACAGATACGCAGTATTTT. Combining the CDR3 with reference TRBV2 and TRBJ2-3 gives the whole variable domain EPEVTQTPSHQVTQMGQEVILRCVPISNHLYFYWYRQILGQKVEFLVSFYNNEISEKSEIFDDQFSVERPDGSNFTLKIRSTKLEDSAMYFCASRRDYLTDTQYFGPGTRLTVL.

This clonotype was observed many times. This chain links TRBV5-4 with TRBJ2-7; 7 positions match TRBD1. This CDR3 region has 14 residues. Trimming at V came to 2 bases and at J to 5 bases, leaving 7 bases not matched to a gene. The germline V gene encodes CDR1 SGHNT and CDR2 YYREEE (reference sequence). CDR3 region: CASSLEGGLDEQYF. The CDR3 DNA reads TGTGCCAGCAGCTTAGAAGGGGGCCTGGACGAGCAGTACTTC.

The gene calls are TRBV3-1 and TRBJ2-5, with a tentative D call TRBD2 (5 bases). Trimming stripped 3 bases from V and 1 base from J, with 9 bases between. The CDR3 consists of 14 residues. Germline-derived CDR1 and CDR2 are LGHDT and YNNKEL (reference sequence). CDR3 loop: CASSHRRTQETQYF. CDR3 nucleotides: TGTGCCAGCAGCCACCGGAGGACCCAAGAGACCCAGTACTTC.

CDR3 loop: CASSYGQNNSPLHF. CDR3 in DNA: TGTGCCAGCAGCTACGGACAGAATAATTCACCCCTCCACTTT. This chain connects TRBV27 to TRBJ1-6; a possible D gene is TRBD1 (6 bases). The CDR3 length is 14 residues. Deletions cut 6 bases from V and 5 bases from J, with 11 bases between. The germline CDR1 and CDR2 sequences are MNHEY and SMNVEV (reference sequence).

This clonotype has only a few counts. The chain combines TRBV20-1 with TRBJ1-2; no reliable D call. Germline V gives CDR1 DFQATT, CDR2 SNEGSKA (reference sequence). CDR3 length: 14 amino acids. V dropped 3 bases and J dropped 6 bases, with 17 bases sitting between them. The CDR3 nucleotides read TGCAGTGCTAGTATGGTATCGCCTCTTGATGGCTACACCTTC. Translation gives CSASMVSPLDGYTF.